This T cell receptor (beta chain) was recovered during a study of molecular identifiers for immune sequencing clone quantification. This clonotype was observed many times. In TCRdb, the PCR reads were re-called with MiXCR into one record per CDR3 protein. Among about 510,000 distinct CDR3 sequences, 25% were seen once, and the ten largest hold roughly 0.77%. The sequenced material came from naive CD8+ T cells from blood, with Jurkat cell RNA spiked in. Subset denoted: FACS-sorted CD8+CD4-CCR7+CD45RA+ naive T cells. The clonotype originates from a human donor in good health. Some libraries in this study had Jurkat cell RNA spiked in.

CDR3 residues: CASGEDSREQYF. DNA for the CDR3: TGTGCTAGTGGTGAGGACAGTAGGGAGCAGTACTTC. The V call is TRBV12-5, the J call TRBJ2-7, with D perhaps TRBD1 (6 bases). Germline CDR1 and CDR2: LGHNT and FRNRAP. The V gene lost 5 bases and the J gene lost 7 bases, with 12 bases spanning the gap. The CDR3 consists of 12 residues.